Below, 8 T cell receptor beta chains from the same sample are listed, as sequenced in a study of blood T cell repertoires in COVID-19 (dated by TCRdb to about 2020). The method behind the library was the immunoSEQ multiplex PCR assay. TCRdb mirrors the immuneACCESS table, restricted to in-frame sequences. Some clones are absent from its copies; in checked studies, under half trace to an unresolved V gene, and the reason for the others is unknown. This sample is represented by some 76,000 clones; 80% to 85% of them were singletons. The top ten clonotypes cover around 29% of the sample. Source material: peripheral blood. These receptors came from a human donor in a cohort sampled during active COVID-19.

This chain links TRBV21-1 with TRBJ1-2; the listed D gene, TRBD1, was not tested against the DNA. TRBV21-1 constitutes a pseudogene. This CDR3 region has 14 residues. The CDR3 DNA sequence: TGTGCCAGCAGCAAAGCGCTGGCAGGCTATGGCTACACCTTC. Its translation: CASSKALAGYGYTF.

This clone was seen repeatedly, ten times or more. This chain uses TRBV5-1 with TRBJ2-6; tentatively, D is TRBD2 (6 bases). With 0 bases removed from V and 0 bases from J, the gap between germline ends came to 13 bases. The length of the CDR3 is 18 residues. CDR1 and CDR2 from the germline V gene are SGHRS and YFSETQ. This CDR3 is CASSLGIGGTSGANVLTF. The CDR3 DNA follows: TGCGCCAGCAGCTTGGGTATCGGGGGAACCTCTGGGGCCAACGTCCTGACTTTC.

The CDR3 is CASSPLGADTEAFF. Written as DNA, the CDR3 is TGTGCCAGCTCACCACTGGGGGCGGACACTGAAGCTTTCTTT. This chain joins TRBV18 and TRBJ1-1; TRBD1 is a possible D gene (6 bases). The CDR3 has 14 residues. V was trimmed by 1 base and J by 3 bases, leaving 9 bases between them. The germline V gene has CDR1 KGHSH and CDR2 LQKENI.

The CDR3 spells CASSYWGSGEIYNEQFF. The CDR3 DNA sequence: TGCGCCAGCAGCTACTGGGGTAGCGGGGAAATCTACAATGAGCAGTTCTTC. The chain recombines TRBV5-1 with TRBJ2-1; 8 bases fit TRBD2. This CDR3 is built from 17 residues. With 3 bases clipped from V and 3 bases from J, the junction kept 11 bases outside the gene matches. Germline CDR1 is SGHRS and CDR2 is YFSETQ.

Only one count was recorded for this clone. This chain joins TRBV11-2 and TRBJ2-6; no clear D gene. The CDR3 has 14 residues. V was shortened by 5 bases and J by 0 bases, with 5 bases between the two germline ends. Looked up from germline, CDR1 is SGHAT and CDR2 is FQNNGV. DNA of the CDR3: TGTGCCAGCAGCACACGCTCTGGGGCCAACGTCCTGACTTTC. This codes for CASSTRSGANVLTF. The entire variable domain, with the rest obtained from reference TRBV11-2 and TRBJ2-6, is as follows: EAGVAQSPRYKIIEKRQSVAFWCNPISGHATLYWYQQILGQGPKLLIQFQNNGVVDDSQLPKDRFSAERLKGVDSTLKIQPAKLEDSAVYLCASSTRSGANVLTFGAGSRLTVL.

V and J are TRBV7-9 and TRBJ2-7; D possibly corresponds to TRBD1 (5 bases). The germline V gene encodes CDR1 SEHNR and CDR2 FQNEAQ (reference sequence). V lost 5 bases and J 3 bases, leaving 17 bases between the germline ends. This CDR3 region has 15 residues. CDR3 sequence (DNA): TGTGCCAGCAGCCCCCAGGGCTTCTCCCTCTACGAGCAGTACTTC. It codes for CASSPQGFSLYEQYF.

The chain joins TRBV3-1 (or the pseudogene TRBV3-2) to TRBJ2-1, with D possibly TRBD2 on 7 matching bases. The CDR3 has 14 residues. Germline CDR1 reads LGHDT; CDR2 reads YNNKEL (reference sequence). Trimming cost V 4 bases and J 7 bases, with 14 bases left between them. CDR3 in DNA: TGTGCCAGCAGCCCCCCCGGGGGGCGGAATGAGCAGTTCTTC. It specifies CASSPPGGRNEQFF.

J is TRBJ2-5 and V is TRBV2, with a possible D match to TRBD2 (5 bases). There are 13 residues in the CDR3. V shed 7 bases and J shed 3 bases, with 12 bases lying between them. Germline CDR1 SNHLY, CDR2 FYNNEI. CDR3 sequence reads: CASTPDWKETQYF. The CDR3 coding sequence is TGTGCCAGCACTCCGGACTGGAAAGAGACCCAGTACTTC.